This T cell receptor (beta chain) stems from a study (dated by TCRdb to about 2016). In terms of the full investigation: The research examined where HIV persistence comes from in people whose immune systems controlled HIV infection without treatment.

Including cysteine and phenylalanine, the CDR3 has 18 amino acids. The kept DNA is CDR3 alone, 54 bases in frame from the first base. CDR1 and CDR2 (LNHDA, SQIVND) derive from the germline V gene (reference sequence). At the junction V is shortened by 1 base and J by 2 bases, with 20 bases in between. Preparation of the library involved 5' RACE. Sequencing relied on an Illumina HiSeq 2000. In-frame beta chains were kept once TCRdb had trimmed the public reads at Q25 with fastp and called clones with MiXCR. Merged by CDR3 protein, the rows form single entries marked with the most common genes and DNA. The sample table shows about 3,000 distinct CDR3 sequences, and 6.7% are seen once. The ten most abundant clones make up 6.5% of the sample. By how much of the sample it makes up, this clonotype is medium-sized (0.01 to 0.1%). Which antigen it targets is not known. The record has no base qualities; no much larger clone is one base away.

Recombination joined TRBV19 with TRBJ1-2; the D gene cannot be resolved reliably. Sequencing used total memory T cells from blood PBMCs. Per the publication, the cell subset or site label means: transitional memory CD4+ T cells. The sequence was obtained from a female donor with HIV. The DNA reads TGTGCCAGTAGTATAGGGATCTATTCCGTCGAAAACAACTATGGCTACACCTTC. Its protein reads: CASSIGIYSVENNYGYTF.